Below are 16 T cell receptor beta chains sequenced from a single sample in a study of tumor-infiltrating lymphocytes in primary liver carcinoma. It was unsorted whole blood that yielded blood RNA, and germline DNA was also extracted. Making TCR beta cDNA involved approximately 0.5 ug total RNA and a constant-region primer. It was through three nested multiplex PCR rounds of slightly modified ARM-PCR that TCR beta libraries arose. Forward primers for TRBV1-TRBV30 and a C-beta reverse primer served the first two PCR rounds, at 10 cycles each. TCRdb reprocessed the multiplex PCR reads via MiXCR and lists one record per CDR3 protein. This repertoire shows approximately 300,000 distinct CDR3 sequences, 50% to 70% found once; its top ten account for around 9.5%. The source material was peripheral blood. All receptors derive from a man between 35 and 55 years old with primary liver carcinoma and hepatitis B virus infection.

Regarding this clonotype: The CDR3 does not close with the conserved phenylalanine or tryptophan, likely indicating a read error. This chain links TRBV5-1 with TRBJ2-3; 7 nucleotides line up with TRBD1. CDR3 length equals 15 residues. Germline V gives CDR1 SGHRS, CDR2 YFSETQ. The CDR3 sequence: CASSLGDSQGDMQYV. For the CDR3, the DNA is TGCGCCAGCAGCTTGGGGGACAGCCAAGGAGATATGCAGTATGTT.

The chain links TRBV28 to TRBJ2-7; a possible D gene is TRBD1 (5 bases). CDR3 length equals 15 residues. The V and J ends lost 1 base and 5 bases respectively, with 15 bases between them. The germline gives CDR1 MDHEN, CDR2 SYDVKM. The CDR3 bases are TGTGCCAGCAGTTTATCCCGGACATGGGTCAACGAGCAGTACTTC. As protein: CASSLSRTWVNEQYF.

V usage is TRBV5-6 and J usage is TRBJ2-5; 7 bases agree with TRBD2. The CDR3 runs 14 residues. CDR1 is SGHDT, CDR2 YYEEEE, per germline. V lost 1 base, J lost 4 bases, and 4 bases stayed unmatched. CDR3 sequence reads: CASSLLVAGETQYF. In DNA, the CDR3 is TGTGCCAGCAGCTTGCTAGTAGCGGGAGAGACCCAGTACTTC.

This chain connects TRBV6-4 to TRBJ2-1; no definite D call. V lost 4 bases and J 6 bases, leaving 10 bases between the germline ends. Germline V lookup: CDR1 MRHNA, CDR2 SNTAGT. This CDR3 is built from 13 residues. The CDR3 nucleotides read TGTGCCAGCAGTGTTGAAGGCGGCAATGAGCAGTTCTTC. This sequence encodes CASSVEGGNEQFF.

Regarding this clonotype: A single base separates this from a much larger clone, so it may be a read error. The conserved phenylalanine or tryptophan is not found at the CDR3 terminus, so this likely reflects a read error. V usage is TRBV12-3 or TRBV12-4 and J usage is TRBJ2-5; TRBD2 matches at 8 bases. The CDR3 loop spans 16 amino acids. J gave up 5 bases and V 6 bases, and 14 bases lay outside the gene matches. CDR3 sequence: CASSPQLREGLETQYV. The CDR3 DNA reads TGTGCCAGCAGCCCTCAGTTACGGGAGGGCCTTGAGACCCAGTACGTC.

The chain combines TRBV6-2 or TRBV6-3 with TRBJ1-2; D is possibly TRBD1 (5 bases). There are 12 residues in the CDR3. Germline V gene sequence: CDR1 MNHEY, CDR2 SVGEGT. V was cut by 6 bases and J by 6 bases, with 11 bases left in between. The CDR3 DNA reads TGTGCCAGCAGATACGGCAGGGATGGCTACACCTTC. This translates into CASRYGRDGYTF.

As concerns this clonotype: Compared with germline, one end of the junction differs, possibly owing to a read error. J is TRBJ1-2 and V is TRBV11-2, with TRBD1 as a possible D gene (5 bases). This CDR3 contains 15 residues. In germline, CDR1 is SGHAT, CDR2 FQNNGV. As DNA, the CDR3 is TGTGCCAACAGCCGACCGGGACCGAGCCTCTATGGCTACACCTTC. Its translation is CANSRPGPSLYGYTF. Looking up the rest from reference TRBV11-2 and TRBJ1-2 gives the full variable domain: EAGVAQSPRYKIIEKRQSVAFWCNPISGHATLYWYQQILGQGPKLLIQFQNNGVVDDSQLPKDRFSAERLKGVDSTLKIQPAKLEDSAVYLCANSRPGPSLYGYTFGSGTRLTVV.

The chain carries TRBV6-2 or TRBV6-3 and TRBJ1-5, with D possibly matching TRBD1 (6 bases). The CDR3 spans 15 residues. Germline CDR1 MNHEY, CDR2 SVGEGT. V was shortened by 2 bases and J by 6 bases, with 14 bases between the two germline ends. This CDR3 is CASSYIRGGTQPQHF. For the CDR3, the DNA is TGTGCCAGCAGTTACATAAGGGGGGGCACTCAGCCCCAGCATTTT.

For this clonotype: Given a much more abundant clone one base away, this may be a read error. The V and J genes are TRBV7-8 and TRBJ2-1; D unresolved. There are 15 residues in the CDR3. The ends were cut back, 2 bases at V and 7 bases at J, with 15 bases in the middle. Germline assignment: CDR1 SGHVS and CDR2 FQNEAQ. The CDR3 spells CASSLTPGLGNEQFF. The DNA of the CDR3 is TGTGCCAGCAGCTTAACGCCCGGGCTGGGTAATGAGCAGTTCTTC.

Comment on this clonotype: Since a much larger clone is just one base distant, this may be a read error. The V gene is TRBV4-1, the J gene TRBJ2-1; TRBD2 matches at 10 bases. CDR1 and CDR2 (germline): MGHRA, YSYEKL. V trimming: 3 bases; J trimming: 5 bases; junction bases outside the gene matches: 16. The CDR3 totals 19 residues. As DNA, the CDR3 is TGCGCCAGCAGCCAGACCGCGGATACGGGGCTAGCGGGAGACAATGAGCAGTTCTTC. As protein: CASSQTADTGLAGDNEQFF.

This clonotype was observed many times. This rearrangement joins TRBV10-3 to TRBJ2-7, with 10 positions matching TRBD1. The CDR3 is 15 residues long. Losses at the gene ends were 4 bases for V and 4 bases for J; bases not matched to a gene: 7. Germline CDR1 is ENHRY and CDR2 is SYGVKD. CDR3 nucleotides: TGTGCCATCAGTGCGAGTAAGGACAGGGGGTACGAGCAGTACTTC. The encoded protein is CAISASKDRGYEQYF.

Only a few counts were recorded for this clonotype. The V call is TRBV5-1, the J call TRBJ1-1; TRBD1 matches at 9 bases. The CDR3 spans 11 residues. V gave up 7 bases and J gave up 11 bases; unmatched junction bases: 6. CDR1 is SGHRS and CDR2 is YFSETQ in the germline V gene. The CDR3 DNA follows: TGCGCCAGCGGAGAGGACAGGGGTGCTTTCTTT. Translated: CASGEDRGAFF.

This clonotype was recorded once. This may be a read error: a much more frequent sequence differs by one nucleotide. The V call is TRBV29-1, the J call TRBJ1-2; 7 positions match TRBD1. The CDR3 is made up of 13 amino acids. Germline V lookup: CDR1 SQVTM, CDR2 ANQGSEA. The CDR3 loop is CSAFPQGTGGYIF. The DNA of the CDR3 is TGCAGCGCCTTTCCACAGGGGACGGGTGGCTACATCTTC.

The CDR3 DNA sequence: TGTGCCAGCTCCCCGTCCCGGACTAGCCACAATGAGCAGTTCTTC. Protein sequence: CASSPSRTSHNEQFF. The rearrangement joins TRBV18 to TRBJ2-1; 8 nucleotides match TRBD2. Trimming removed 6 bases from V and 5 bases from J; junction bases left unmatched: 9. Germline CDR1 KGHSH, CDR2 LQKENI. This CDR3 is built from 15 residues.

Note on this clonotype: One base away lies a much larger clone, so this may be a sequencing read error. The CDR3 ends on some other residue instead of the conserved phenylalanine or tryptophan, so this is likely a read error. The rearrangement joins TRBV12-5 to TRBJ2-2; D may be TRBD2 (6 bases). The V end lost 7 bases, the J end lost 3 bases, and 18 bases lay between the germline ends. This CDR3 has 16 amino acids. Per germline, CDR1 LGHNT and CDR2 FRNRAP. This chain's CDR3 is CASAPRGGYDTGELFY. In DNA, the CDR3 is TGTGCTAGTGCCCCTAGGGGAGGATATGACACCGGGGAGCTGTTTTAT.

This clonotype has a handful of counts. The V gene is TRBV28, the J gene TRBJ1-1; a possible D gene is TRBD1 (5 bases). The CDR3 is 13 amino acids. CDR1 and CDR2 from the germline V gene are MDHEN and SYDVKM. Trimming cost V 4 bases and J 5 bases, with 11 bases left between them. The CDR3 DNA reads as TGTGCCAGCAGTTCTAGGGGCCGAACTGAAGCTTTCTTT. It encodes CASSSRGRTEAFF. The full variable domain, completed using reference TRBV28 and TRBJ1-1, is DVKVTQSSRYLVKRTGEKVFLECVQDMDHENMFWYRQDPGLGLRLIYFSYDVKMKEKGDIPEGYSVSREKKERFSLILESASTNQTSMYLCASSSRGRTEAFFGQGTRLTVV.